This TCR beta chain was captured by sequencing in a study of T cell clonality in common variable immunodeficiency. Study conclusions and caveats: Reportedly, TCR beta sequences from common variable immunodeficiency showed fewer deletions and N-nucleotide insertions.

Libraries were prepared by immunoSEQ multiplex PCR; TCRdb keeps only in-frame clonotypes and omits some of them. There are about 64,000 clones in the sample, none observed a single time. There are 14 residues in the CDR3. The V segment lost 1 base and the J segment 8 bases; nucleotides outside the gene matches: 4. Germline V gene sequence: CDR1 SGHVS, CDR2 FQNEAQ. This clone was observed many times. The antigen is not known. With the read ending 3 residues before the CDR3 end, the germline J gene is used to fill in that end. Sequences were obtained from peripheral blood mononuclear cells. This sequence joins TRBV7-8 and TRBJ1-4, with 7 bases matching TRBD1. The receptor was derived from a person between 18 and 70 years old in good health. The CDR3 protein is CASSLGRGSEKLFF. CDR3 DNA, as far as it was read: TGTGCCAGCAGCTTAGGCAGGGGGTCGGAAAAA.